Listed below are T cell receptor beta chains from one sample, sequenced in a study of T cells in Graves' hyperthyroidism and ophthalmopathy. TCRdb re-called the multiplex PCR reads with MiXCR, one entry per CDR3 protein. The sample yields 450,000 to 650,000 distinct CDR3 sequences, around 21% seen once. The specimen sequenced was blood. Receptors originate from a man between 18 and 29 years old with Graves' hyperthyroidism. The CDR3 runs from the conserved cysteine through the conserved F or W. The order of the fields is J gene, V gene, CDR3 length, CDR3 protein.

TRBJ2-7 | TRBV28 | 12 | CASSTNTYEQYF
TRBJ1-5 | TRBV6-1 | 15 | CASSEGTGEDQPQHF
TRBJ2-7 | TRBV5-1 | 14 | CACSLAGRGYEQYF
TRBJ2-5 | TRBV12-3/TRBV12-4 | 15 | CASSLYTGAQETQYF
TRBJ2-7 | TRBV29-1 | 11 | CSAGVDYEQYF
TRBJ1-1 | TRBV6-1 | 14 | CASSANLGNTEAFF
TRBJ1-5 | TRBV6-1 | 14 | CASSEMPDRADQHF
TRBJ1-5 | TRBV27 | 14 | CAGSLGGSNQPQHF
TRBJ1-5 | TRBV20-1 | 13 | CCARQVPNQPQHF
TRBJ1-3 | TRBV2 | 14 | CASNRQGGGNTIYF
TRBJ2-2 | TRBV4-1 | 15 | CASSQVGGRTGELFF
TRBJ1-2 | TRBV6-5 | 14 | CASSYGAGGTGYTF
TRBJ2-5 | TRBV25-1 | 19 | CASSERASGMWGPQETQYF
TRBJ1-1 | TRBV6-1 | 16 | CASSELGMYGNTEAFF
TRBJ1-2 | TRBV6-1 | 14 | CASSASGTSYGYTF
TRBJ1-2 | TRBV6-1 | 15 | CASSEARGRNYGYTF
TRBJ2-7 | TRBV6-2/TRBV6-3 | 14 | CASSYGRQGYEQYF
TRBJ2-7 | TRBV3-1 | 14 | CASRPRDRVSEQYF
TRBJ2-5 | TRBV11-2 | 16 | CASSSYIGEGQETQYF
TRBJ2-7 | TRBV12-3/TRBV12-4 | 14 | CASSYPIGGGEQYF
TRBJ1-3 | TRBV6-1 | 15 | CASGRGDSDGNTIYF
TRBJ2-7 | TRBV4-1 | 17 | CASSQEGTALSSYEQYF
TRBJ1-1 | TRBV11-1 | 15 | CASSLDAGLNTEAFF
TRBJ2-7 | TRBV11-2 | 17 | CASSLDGLLLSAYEQYF
TRBJ2-7 | TRBV6-5 | 15 | CASSYGWESSYEQYF